These 23 T cell receptor beta chains came from one sample sequenced in a study of cytomegalovirus exposure and HLA in healthy donors. 60 Vbeta and 13 Jbeta primers were used in PCR. Sequenced by immunoSEQ multiplex PCR; TCRdb stores in-frame clones only, minus some. The sample records more than 150,000 clones, 82% being singletons. Sequencing input: PBMCs. Every receptor here comes from a woman aged 18-29 years in good health and CMV-seronegative.

The CDR3 nucleotides are TGTGCCAGCAGTGGTCAGGCGCGCGGCTACACCTTC. It translates to CASSGQARGYTF. V is TRBV2 and J is TRBJ1-2; D gene ambiguous. Trimming cost V 4 bases and J 8 bases, with 11 bases left between them. Germline assignment: CDR1 SNHLY and CDR2 FYNNEI. The CDR3 consists of 12 residues.

The V and J genes are TRBV19 and TRBJ1-1; TRBD1 matches at 7 bases. Trimming took 9 bases from V and 3 from J; bases not matched to a gene: 4. Germline CDR1 reads LNHDA; CDR2 reads SQIVND (reference sequence). The CDR3 has 12 amino acids. Here the CDR3 reads CASTGVDTEAFF. The CDR3 DNA is TGTGCCAGCACAGGGGTAGACACTGAAGCTTTCTTT. Drawing the rest from reference TRBV19 and TRBJ1-1, the complete variable domain is DGGITQSPKYLFRKEGQNVTLSCEQNLNHDAMYWYRQDPGQGLRLIYYSQIVNDFQKGDIAEGYSVSREKKESFPLTVTSAQKNPTAFYLCASTGVDTEAFFGQGTRLTVV.

The chain employs TRBV9 and TRBJ2-1; 10 bases map to TRBD2. With 8 bases clipped from V and 2 bases from J, the junction kept 7 bases outside the gene matches. This CDR3 contains 15 residues. Germline V gene lookup returns CDR1 SGDLS and CDR2 YYNGEE. For the CDR3, the DNA is TGTGCCAGTGAGGAGGGGACTAGCGCCTACAATGAGCAGTTCTTC. Translated: CASEEGTSAYNEQFF.

The chain has TRBV7-8 and TRBJ2-5; 7 bases match TRBD1. Germline-derived CDR1 and CDR2 are SGHVS and FQNEAQ. The CDR3 sequence is 16 residues long. V was pared by 1 base and J by 0 bases, with 5 bases of the junction left unmatched. The CDR3 bases are TGTGCCAGCAGCTTAGGAGGGACAGTTTACCAAGAGACCCAGTACTTC. This encodes CASSLGGTVYQETQYF.

CDR3 sequence: CASIRDRGYEQYF. The DNA of the CDR3 is TGTGCCAGCATAAGGGACAGAGGCTACGAGCAGTACTTC. This sequence joins TRBV6-1 and TRBJ2-7; TRBD1 aligns across 7 bases. Per the germline V gene, CDR1 is MNHNS and CDR2 is SASEGT. V shed 7 bases and J 3 bases; nucleotides not matched to a gene: 6. This CDR3 region has 13 residues.

This clone was observed once. The rearrangement joins TRBV2 to TRBJ1-4; TRBD1 matches 10 bases. The germline V gene encodes CDR1 SNHLY and CDR2 FYNNEI. This CDR3 comprises 19 residues. The ends lost 6 bases at V and 6 bases at J; junction bases unmatched: 19. CDR3 bases: TGTGCCAGCAGCGAAATGGGCCTACCTGGACAGGGGGGTTATGAAAAACTGTTTTTT. The encoded protein is CASSEMGLPGQGGYEKLFF.

The chain carries TRBV6-5 and TRBJ2-7; D is possibly TRBD1 (6 bases). Trimming left V 0 bases short and J 4 bases short, with 10 bases between. Germline V gives CDR1 MNHEY, CDR2 SVGAGI. The CDR3 has 14 amino acids. The CDR3, as DNA: TGTGCCAGCAGTTACTCGGGACAAGTGTACGAGCAGTACTTC. This encodes CASSYSGQVYEQYF.

This clone was seen only a few times. The chain is built from TRBV28 and TRBJ1-1; D perhaps matches TRBD1 (6 bases). The ends were cut back, 0 bases at V and 6 bases at J, with 11 bases in the middle. The CDR3 spans 14 residues. From germline, CDR1 is MDHEN and CDR2 SYDVKM. The CDR3 spells CASSLWGRGAEAFF. CDR3 coding DNA: TGTGCCAGCAGTTTATGGGGGAGGGGGGCTGAAGCTTTCTTT.

The rearrangement links TRBV7-9 to TRBJ2-7; D unresolved. This CDR3 has 12 amino acids. The germline V gene encodes CDR1 SEHNR and CDR2 FQNEAQ (reference sequence). The ends were cut back, 6 bases at V and 3 bases at J, with 9 bases in the middle. CDR3 region: CASSIANYEQYF. DNA of the CDR3: TGTGCCAGCAGTATTGCTAACTACGAGCAGTACTTC.

The chain carries TRBV5-1 and TRBJ2-1, with D possibly being TRBD2 (6 bases). From germline, CDR1 is SGHRS and CDR2 YFSETQ. The CDR3 is 15 amino acids. Trimming stripped 6 bases from V and 4 bases from J, with 17 bases between. The CDR3 DNA reads TGCGCCAGCACCCGTGGAGGGCCTGAATACAATGAGCAGTTCTTC. Amino acid sequence: CASTRGGPEYNEQFF.

V usage is TRBV7-9 and J usage is TRBJ2-1; 8 bases line up with TRBD2. This CDR3 has 16 residues. Per germline, CDR1 SEHNR and CDR2 FQNEAQ (reference sequence). Germline trimming cut 5 bases from V and 9 bases from J; bases unmatched to any gene: 15. CDR3 region: CASSPTGLGMVGEQFF. The CDR3 DNA follows: TGTGCCAGCAGCCCTACGGGACTAGGGATGGTTGGTGAGCAGTTCTTC.

The V call is TRBV27, the J call TRBJ1-1; possibly TRBD1 for D (6 bases). Trimming took 6 bases from V and 4 from J, leaving 24 bases between them. The CDR3 is 17 residues long. The germline V gene has CDR1 MNHEY and CDR2 SMNVEV (reference sequence). The chain's CDR3 is CASSRIGASGVGTEAFF. The CDR3 region has the DNA TGTGCCAGCAGCCGGATTGGGGCCTCAGGGGTAGGCACTGAAGCTTTCTTT.

CDR3 protein: CASSDESSGGDEQFF. CDR3 sequence (DNA): TGTGCCAGCAGTGACGAGAGTAGCGGGGGGGATGAGCAGTTCTTC. The chain has TRBV6-4 and TRBJ2-1; 11 bases are shared with TRBD2. This CDR3 spans 15 amino acids. Germline-derived CDR1 and CDR2 are MRHNA and SNTAGT. Losses at the gene ends were 2 bases for V and 8 bases for J; bases not matched to a gene: 5.

This clone was observed a handful of times. The chain uses TRBV11-3 and TRBJ2-2; D not resolved. Deletions cut 0 bases from V and 13 bases from J, with 9 bases between. Germline CDR1 and CDR2: SGHNT and YENEEA. The CDR3 contains 12 residues. The CDR3 bases are TGTGCCAGCAGCTTAGAGTCCTCCAGGCTGTTTTTT. This codes for CASSLESSRLFF.

The chain uses TRBV6-1 and TRBJ2-5; D ambiguous. The DNA end lines up better with TRBJ2-7; the J call may be wrong. This CDR3 has 11 residues. Germline values: CDR1 MNHNS, CDR2 SASEGT. CDR3 loop: CASTLAYEQYF. The DNA for the CDR3 is TGTGCCAGCACCTTAGCCTACGAGCAGTACTTC.

This clone has only one observation. CDR3 sequence reads: CASSSFDRTYEQYF. CDR3 coding DNA: TGTGCCAGCAGTTCCTTCGACAGGACCTACGAGCAGTACTTC. This sequence joins TRBV28 and TRBJ2-7; possible D gene TRBD1, 6 bases. The germline gives CDR1 MDHEN, CDR2 SYDVKM. CDR3 length: 14 amino acids. With 4 bases removed from V and 2 bases from J, the gap between germline ends came to 12 bases.

This clone occurred a few times. The chain joins TRBV28 to TRBJ2-7; D call uncertain. The germline gives CDR1 MDHEN, CDR2 SYDVKM. Trimming pared 6 bases from V and 3 bases from J, leaving 9 bases between. The CDR3 has 12 residues. The CDR3 loop is CASRSDVYEQYF. Written as DNA, the CDR3 is TGTGCCAGCAGAAGCGATGTCTACGAGCAGTACTTC.

V and J are TRBV29-1 and TRBJ2-2; 9 bases match TRBD1. The length of the CDR3 is 15 residues. V shed 5 bases and J 4 bases; nucleotides not matched to a gene: 8. CDR1 and CDR2 (germline): SQVTM, ANQGSEA. This chain's CDR3 is CSVLSGTGFTGELFF. DNA for the CDR3: TGCAGCGTTCTATCCGGGACAGGGTTCACCGGGGAGCTGTTTTTT.

The chain has TRBV28 and TRBJ2-5; 7 bases match TRBD1. V lost 7 bases, J lost 5 bases, and 13 bases stayed unmatched. Germline V lookup: CDR1 MDHEN, CDR2 SYDVKM. The CDR3 is 15 residues long. CDR3 sequence reads: CASTRPTGLTETQYF. Here the CDR3 DNA reads TGTGCCAGCACTCGACCGACAGGGCTTACGGAGACCCAGTACTTC.

This chain connects TRBV6-1 to TRBJ1-3; the D gene is possibly TRBD1 (5 bases). The V end was cut by 6 bases, the J end by 2 bases, with 14 bases between. The length of the CDR3 is 15 residues. CDR1 and CDR2 (germline): MNHNS, SASEGT. The chain's CDR3 is CASSLTGEAGNTIYF. Here the CDR3 DNA reads TGTGCCAGCAGCCTCACAGGAGAGGCTGGAAACACCATATATTTT.

The CDR3 DNA follows: TGTGCCAGCAGTGAACGAAGCGGGGCGGATACGCAGTATTTT. Translation: CASSERSGADTQYF. The rearrangement links TRBV6-5 to TRBJ2-3; 7 nucleotides align to TRBD2. The CDR3 contains 14 residues. Germline V gene lookup returns CDR1 MNHEY and CDR2 SVGAGI. Trimming cost V 5 bases and J 6 bases; bases outside gene matches: 8.

The chain couples TRBV27 to TRBJ1-1; D not resolved. The germline V gene encodes CDR1 MNHEY and CDR2 SMNVEV (reference sequence). The CDR3 contains 15 residues. V was trimmed by 3 bases and J by 0 bases, leaving 11 bases between them. The CDR3 sequence: CASSLGVGMNTEAFF. CDR3 coding DNA: TGTGCCAGCAGTTTGGGAGTTGGTATGAACACTGAAGCTTTCTTT.

The J gene is TRBJ1-3, the V gene TRBV19; 10 bases fit TRBD1. Losses at the gene ends were 8 bases for V and 2 bases for J; bases not matched to a gene: 3. The CDR3 contains 14 residues. CDR1 and CDR2 from the germline V gene are LNHDA and SQIVND (reference sequence). CDR3 bases: TGTGCCAGTGGGGACAGGGGCACTGGAAACACCATATATTTT. Its protein product is CASGDRGTGNTIYF.